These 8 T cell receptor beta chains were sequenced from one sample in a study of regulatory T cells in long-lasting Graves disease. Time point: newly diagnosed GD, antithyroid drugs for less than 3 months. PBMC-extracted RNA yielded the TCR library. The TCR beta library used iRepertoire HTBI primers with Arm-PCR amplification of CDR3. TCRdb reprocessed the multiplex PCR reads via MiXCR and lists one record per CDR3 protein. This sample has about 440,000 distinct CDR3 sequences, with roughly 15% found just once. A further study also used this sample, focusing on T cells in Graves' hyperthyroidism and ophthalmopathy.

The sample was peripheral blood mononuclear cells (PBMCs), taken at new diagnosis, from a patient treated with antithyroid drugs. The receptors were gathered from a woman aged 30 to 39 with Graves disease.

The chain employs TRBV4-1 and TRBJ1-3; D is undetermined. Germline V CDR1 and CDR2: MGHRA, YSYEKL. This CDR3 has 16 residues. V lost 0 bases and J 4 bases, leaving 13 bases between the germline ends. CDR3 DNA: TGCGCCAGCAGCCAAGATGGGCGCAAGTGGGGAAACACCATATATTTT. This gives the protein CASSQDGRKWGNTIYF.

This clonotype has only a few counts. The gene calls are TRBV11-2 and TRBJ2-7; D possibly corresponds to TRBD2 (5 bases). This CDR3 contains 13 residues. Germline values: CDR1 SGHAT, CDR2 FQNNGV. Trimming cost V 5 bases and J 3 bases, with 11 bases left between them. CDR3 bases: TGTGCCAGCAGCCAACTAGGAATCTACGAGCAGTACTTC. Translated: CASSQLGIYEQYF.

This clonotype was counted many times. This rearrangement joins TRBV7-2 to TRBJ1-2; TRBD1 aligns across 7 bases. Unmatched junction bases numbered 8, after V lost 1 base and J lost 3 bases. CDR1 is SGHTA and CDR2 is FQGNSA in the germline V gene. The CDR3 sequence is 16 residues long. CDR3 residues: CASSLEITGVYYGYTF. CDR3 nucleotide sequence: TGTGCCAGCAGCTTAGAGATCACAGGGGTGTACTATGGCTACACCTTC.

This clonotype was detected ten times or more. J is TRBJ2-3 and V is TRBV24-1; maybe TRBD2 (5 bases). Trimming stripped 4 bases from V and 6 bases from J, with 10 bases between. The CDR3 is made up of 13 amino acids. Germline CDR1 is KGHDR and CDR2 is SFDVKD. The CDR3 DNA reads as TGTGCCACCAGTGACCCGCGAGGGGATACGCAGTATTTT. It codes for CATSDPRGDTQYF.

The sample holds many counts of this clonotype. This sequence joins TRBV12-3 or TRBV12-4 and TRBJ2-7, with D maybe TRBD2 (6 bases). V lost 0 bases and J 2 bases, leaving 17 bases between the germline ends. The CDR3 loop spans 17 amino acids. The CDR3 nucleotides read TGTGCCAGCAGTTTAGCGTTCCTAGCGCAGAAGCCCTACGAGCAGTACTTC. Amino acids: CASSLAFLAQKPYEQYF.

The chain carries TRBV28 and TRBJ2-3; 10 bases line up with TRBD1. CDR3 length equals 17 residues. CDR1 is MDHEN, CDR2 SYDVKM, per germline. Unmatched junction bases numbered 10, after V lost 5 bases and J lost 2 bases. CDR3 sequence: CASSPTPDRGLTDTQYF. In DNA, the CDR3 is TGTGCCAGCAGTCCGACCCCCGACAGGGGGCTCACAGATACGCAGTATTTT.

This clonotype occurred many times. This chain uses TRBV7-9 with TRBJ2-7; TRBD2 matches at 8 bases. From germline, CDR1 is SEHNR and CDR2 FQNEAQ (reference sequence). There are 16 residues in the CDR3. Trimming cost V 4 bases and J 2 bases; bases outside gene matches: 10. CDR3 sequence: CASSSSTSGKTYEQYF. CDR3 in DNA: TGTGCCAGCAGCTCTAGTACTAGCGGCAAGACCTACGAGCAGTACTTC.

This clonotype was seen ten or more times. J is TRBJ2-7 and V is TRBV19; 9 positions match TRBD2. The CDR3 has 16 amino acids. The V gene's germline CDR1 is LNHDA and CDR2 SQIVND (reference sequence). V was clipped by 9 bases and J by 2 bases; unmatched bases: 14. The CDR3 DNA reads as TGTGCCAGCTCCCAGAGTGGTGTAGCGGGGGCCTACGAGCAGTACTTC. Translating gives CASSQSGVAGAYEQYF. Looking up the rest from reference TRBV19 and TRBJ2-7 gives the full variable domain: DGGITQSPKYLFRKEGQNVTLSCEQNLNHDAMYWYRQDPGQGLRLIYYSQIVNDFQKGDIAEGYSVSREKKESFPLTVTSAQKNPTAFYLCASSQSGVAGAYEQYFGPGTRLTVT.